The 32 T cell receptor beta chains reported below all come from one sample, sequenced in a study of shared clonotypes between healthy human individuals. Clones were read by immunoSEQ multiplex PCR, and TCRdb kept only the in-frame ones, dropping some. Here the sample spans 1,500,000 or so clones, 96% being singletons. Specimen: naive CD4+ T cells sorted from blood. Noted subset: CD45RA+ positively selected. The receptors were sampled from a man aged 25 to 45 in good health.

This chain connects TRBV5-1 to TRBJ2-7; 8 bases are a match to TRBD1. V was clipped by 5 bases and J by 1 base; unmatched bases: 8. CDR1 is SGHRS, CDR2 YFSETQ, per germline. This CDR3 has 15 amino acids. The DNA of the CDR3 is TGCGCCAGCAGATCCGACAGGGGCGGATCCTACGAGCAGTACTTC. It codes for CASRSDRGGSYEQYF.

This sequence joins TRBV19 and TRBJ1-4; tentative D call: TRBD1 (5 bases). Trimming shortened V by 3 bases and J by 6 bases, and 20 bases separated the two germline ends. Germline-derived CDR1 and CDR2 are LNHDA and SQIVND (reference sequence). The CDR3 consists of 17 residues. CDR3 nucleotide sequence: TGTGCCAGTAGTATGTGGAGCGGAGCAGGGCGTCATGAAAAACTGTTTTTT. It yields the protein CASSMWSGAGRHEKLFF.

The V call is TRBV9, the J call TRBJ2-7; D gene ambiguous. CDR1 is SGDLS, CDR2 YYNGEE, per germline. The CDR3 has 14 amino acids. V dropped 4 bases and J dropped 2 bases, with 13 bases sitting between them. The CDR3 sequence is CASSPVGSTYEQYF. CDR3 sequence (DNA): TGTGCCAGCAGCCCTGTGGGCAGCACCTACGAGCAGTACTTC.

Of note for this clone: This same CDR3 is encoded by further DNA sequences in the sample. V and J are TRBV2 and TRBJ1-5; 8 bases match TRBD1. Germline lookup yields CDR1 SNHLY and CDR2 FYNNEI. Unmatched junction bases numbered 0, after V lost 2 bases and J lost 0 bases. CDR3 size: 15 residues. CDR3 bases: TGTGCCAGCAGTGAACAGGGGGCTAGCAATCAGCCCCAGCATTTT. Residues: CASSEQGASNQPQHF.

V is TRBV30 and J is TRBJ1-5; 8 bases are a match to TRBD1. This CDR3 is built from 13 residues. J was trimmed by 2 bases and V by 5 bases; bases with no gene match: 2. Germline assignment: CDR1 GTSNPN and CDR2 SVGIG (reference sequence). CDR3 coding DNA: TGTGCCTGGGGACAGGGTGGCAATCAGCCCCAGCATTTT. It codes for CAWGQGGNQPQHF.

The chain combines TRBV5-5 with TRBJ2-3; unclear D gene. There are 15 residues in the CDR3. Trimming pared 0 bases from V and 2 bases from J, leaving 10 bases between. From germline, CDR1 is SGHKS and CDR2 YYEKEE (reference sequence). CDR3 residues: CASSLDRLTTDTQYF. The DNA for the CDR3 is TGTGCCAGCAGCTTGGACCGACTCACCACAGATACGCAGTATTTT. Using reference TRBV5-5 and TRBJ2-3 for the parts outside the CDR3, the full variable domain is DAGVTQSPTHLIKTRGQQVTLRCSPISGHKSVSWYQQVLGQGPQFIFQYYEKEERGRGNFPDRFSARQFPNYSSELNVNALLLGDSALYLCASSLDRLTTDTQYFGPGTRLTVL.

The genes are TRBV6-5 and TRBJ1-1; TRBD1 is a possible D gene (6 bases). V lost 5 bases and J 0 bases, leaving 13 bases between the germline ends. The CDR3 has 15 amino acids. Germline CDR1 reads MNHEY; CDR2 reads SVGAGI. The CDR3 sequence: CASSKLGGMNTEAFF. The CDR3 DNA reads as TGTGCCAGCAGTAAACTAGGGGGTATGAACACTGAAGCTTTCTTT.

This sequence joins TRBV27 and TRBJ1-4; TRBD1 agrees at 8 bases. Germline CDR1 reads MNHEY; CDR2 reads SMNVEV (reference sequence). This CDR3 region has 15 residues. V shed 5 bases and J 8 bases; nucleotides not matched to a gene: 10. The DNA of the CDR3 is TGTGCCAGCAGTCCATGGACAGGGACGGGGGAAAAACTGTTTTTT. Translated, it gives CASSPWTGTGEKLFF.

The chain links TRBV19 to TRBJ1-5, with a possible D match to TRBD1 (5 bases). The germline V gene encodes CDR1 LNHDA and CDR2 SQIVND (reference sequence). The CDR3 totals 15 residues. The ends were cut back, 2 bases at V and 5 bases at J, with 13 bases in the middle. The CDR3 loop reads CASSILEGPDQPQHF. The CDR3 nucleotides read TGTGCCAGTAGTATATTAGAGGGGCCAGATCAGCCCCAGCATTTT.

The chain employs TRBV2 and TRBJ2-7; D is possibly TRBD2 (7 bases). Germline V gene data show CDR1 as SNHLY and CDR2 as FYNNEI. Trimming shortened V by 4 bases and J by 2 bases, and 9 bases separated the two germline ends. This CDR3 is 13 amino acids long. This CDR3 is CASSGGGPYEQYF. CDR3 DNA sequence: TGTGCCAGCAGTGGCGGGGGCCCCTACGAGCAGTACTTC.

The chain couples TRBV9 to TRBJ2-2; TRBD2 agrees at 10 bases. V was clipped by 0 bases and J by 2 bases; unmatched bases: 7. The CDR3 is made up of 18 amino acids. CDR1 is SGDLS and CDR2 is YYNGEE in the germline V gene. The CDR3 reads CASSVGPSGRANTGELFF. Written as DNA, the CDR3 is TGTGCCAGCAGCGTAGGTCCTAGCGGGAGAGCCAACACCGGGGAGCTGTTTTTT.

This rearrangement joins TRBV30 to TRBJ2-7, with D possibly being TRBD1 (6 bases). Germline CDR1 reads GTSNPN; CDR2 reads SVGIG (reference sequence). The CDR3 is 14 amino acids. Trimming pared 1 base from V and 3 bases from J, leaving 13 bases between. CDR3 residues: CAWSGGQRYYEQYF. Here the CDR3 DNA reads TGTGCCTGGAGTGGCGGACAGAGATACTACGAGCAGTACTTC.

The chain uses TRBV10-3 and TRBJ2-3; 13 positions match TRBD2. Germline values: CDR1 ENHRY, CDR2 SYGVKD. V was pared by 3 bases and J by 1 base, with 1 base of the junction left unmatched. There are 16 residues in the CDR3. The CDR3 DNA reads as TGTGCCATCAGTGAACTAGCGGGAGGGGGCACAGATACGCAGTATTTT. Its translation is CAISELAGGGTDTQYF.

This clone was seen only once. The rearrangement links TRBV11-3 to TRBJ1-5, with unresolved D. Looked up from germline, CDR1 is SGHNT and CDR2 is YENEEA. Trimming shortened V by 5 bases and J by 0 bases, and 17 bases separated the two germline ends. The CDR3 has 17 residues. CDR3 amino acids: CASSRTRALFSNQPQHF. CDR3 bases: TGTGCCAGCAGCCGGACTCGGGCCCTATTTAGCAATCAGCCCCAGCATTTT.

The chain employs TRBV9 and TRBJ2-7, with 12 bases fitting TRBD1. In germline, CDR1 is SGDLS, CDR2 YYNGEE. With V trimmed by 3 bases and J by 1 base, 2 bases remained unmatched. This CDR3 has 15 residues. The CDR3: CASSAGQGASYEQYF. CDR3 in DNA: TGTGCCAGCAGCGCGGGACAGGGGGCTTCCTACGAGCAGTACTTC.

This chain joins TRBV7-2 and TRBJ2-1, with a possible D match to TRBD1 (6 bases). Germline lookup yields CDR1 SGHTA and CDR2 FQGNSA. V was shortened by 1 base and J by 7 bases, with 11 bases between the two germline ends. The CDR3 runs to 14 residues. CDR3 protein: CASSLGYRVNEQFF. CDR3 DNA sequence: TGTGCCAGCAGCTTAGGGTACAGGGTTAATGAGCAGTTCTTC.

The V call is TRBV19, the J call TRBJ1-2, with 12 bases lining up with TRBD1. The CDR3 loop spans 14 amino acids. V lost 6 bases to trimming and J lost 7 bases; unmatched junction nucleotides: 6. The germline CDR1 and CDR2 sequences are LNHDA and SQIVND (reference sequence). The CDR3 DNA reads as TGTGCCAGTAGACCGGGACAGGGGGCGCGTGGCTACACCTTC. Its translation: CASRPGQGARGYTF.

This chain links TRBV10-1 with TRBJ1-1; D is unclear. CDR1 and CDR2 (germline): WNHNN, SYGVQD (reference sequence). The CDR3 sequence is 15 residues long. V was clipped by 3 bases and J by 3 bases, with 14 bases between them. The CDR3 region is CASSEEGGLDTEAFF. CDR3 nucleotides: TGCGCCAGCAGTGAAGAAGGAGGGTTAGACACTGAAGCTTTCTTT.

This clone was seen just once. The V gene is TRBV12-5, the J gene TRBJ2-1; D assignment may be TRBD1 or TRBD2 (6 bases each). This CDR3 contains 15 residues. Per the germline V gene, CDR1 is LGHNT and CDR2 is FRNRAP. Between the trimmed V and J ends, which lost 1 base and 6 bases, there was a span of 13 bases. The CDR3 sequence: CASGLGGTLANEQFF. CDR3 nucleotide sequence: TGTGCTAGTGGTTTGGGCGGGACATTAGCCAATGAGCAGTTCTTC.

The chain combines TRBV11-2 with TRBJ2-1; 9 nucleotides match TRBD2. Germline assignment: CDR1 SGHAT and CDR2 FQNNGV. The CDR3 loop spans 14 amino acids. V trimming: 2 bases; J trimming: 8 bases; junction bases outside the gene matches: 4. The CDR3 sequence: CASSLLREGHEQFF. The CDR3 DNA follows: TGTGCCAGCAGCTTACTGCGGGAGGGCCATGAGCAGTTCTTC.

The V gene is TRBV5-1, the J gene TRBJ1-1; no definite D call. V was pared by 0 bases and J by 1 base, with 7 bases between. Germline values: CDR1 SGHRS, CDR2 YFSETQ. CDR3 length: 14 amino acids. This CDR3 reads CASSLDGSNTEAFF. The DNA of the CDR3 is TGCGCCAGCAGCTTGGATGGGTCGAACACTGAAGCTTTCTTT.

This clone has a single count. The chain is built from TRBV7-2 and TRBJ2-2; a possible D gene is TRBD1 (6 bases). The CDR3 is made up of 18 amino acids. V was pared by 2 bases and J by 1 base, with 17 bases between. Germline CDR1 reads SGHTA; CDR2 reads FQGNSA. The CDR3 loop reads CASSLYSAGVLNTGELFF. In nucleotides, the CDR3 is TGTGCCAGCAGCTTATATAGCGCAGGGGTTTTGAACACCGGGGAGCTGTTTTTT.

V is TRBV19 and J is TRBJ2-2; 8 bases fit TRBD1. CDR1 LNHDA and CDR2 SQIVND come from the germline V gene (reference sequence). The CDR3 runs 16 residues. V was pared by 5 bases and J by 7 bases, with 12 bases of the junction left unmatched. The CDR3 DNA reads TGTGCCAGTAGTTGGCCGGACAGGGTGGAGGGCGGGGAGCTGTTTTTT. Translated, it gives CASSWPDRVEGGELFF.

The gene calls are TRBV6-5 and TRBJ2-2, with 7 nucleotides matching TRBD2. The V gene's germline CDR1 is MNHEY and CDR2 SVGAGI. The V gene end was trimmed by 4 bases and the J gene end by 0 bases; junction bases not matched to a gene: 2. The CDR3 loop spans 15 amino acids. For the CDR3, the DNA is TGTGCCAGCAGTTGGGCGGGGGCGAACACCGGGGAGCTGTTTTTT. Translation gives CASSWAGANTGELFF.

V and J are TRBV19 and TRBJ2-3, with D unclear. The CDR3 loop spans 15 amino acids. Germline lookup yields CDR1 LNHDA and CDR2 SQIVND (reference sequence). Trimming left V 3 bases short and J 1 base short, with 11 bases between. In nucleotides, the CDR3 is TGTGCCAGTAGTATGCTCAATGGGCGCACAGATACGCAGTATTTT. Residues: CASSMLNGRTDTQYF.

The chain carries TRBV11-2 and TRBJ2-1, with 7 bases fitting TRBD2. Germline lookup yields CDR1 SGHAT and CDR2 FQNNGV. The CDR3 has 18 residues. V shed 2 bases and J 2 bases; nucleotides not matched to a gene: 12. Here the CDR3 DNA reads TGTGCCAGCAGCTTACGGGTTGGGGCGGGAGAGGCCTACAATGAGCAGTTCTTC. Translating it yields CASSLRVGAGEAYNEQFF.

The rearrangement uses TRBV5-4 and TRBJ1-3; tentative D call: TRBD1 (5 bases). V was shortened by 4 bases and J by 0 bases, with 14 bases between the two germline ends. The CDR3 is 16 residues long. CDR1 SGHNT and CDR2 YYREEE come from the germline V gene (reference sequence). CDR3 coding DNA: TGTGCCAGCAGCCAAAACGAACAGGTCTCTGGAAACACCATATATTTT. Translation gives CASSQNEQVSGNTIYF.

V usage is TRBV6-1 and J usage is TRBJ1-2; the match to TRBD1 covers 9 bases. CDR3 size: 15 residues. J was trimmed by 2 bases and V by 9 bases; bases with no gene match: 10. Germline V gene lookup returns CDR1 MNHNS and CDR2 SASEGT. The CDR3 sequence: CASTPGQGGNYGYTF. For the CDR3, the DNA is TGTGCCAGTACACCGGGACAGGGAGGCAACTATGGCTACACCTTC.

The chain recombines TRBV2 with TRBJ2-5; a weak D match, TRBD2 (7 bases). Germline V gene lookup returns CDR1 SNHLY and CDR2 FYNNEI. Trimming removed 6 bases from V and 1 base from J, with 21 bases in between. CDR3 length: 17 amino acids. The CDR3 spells CASRGRSGEGSQETQYF. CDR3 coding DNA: TGTGCCAGCAGGGGTCGCTCAGGGGAGGGTTCCCAAGAGACCCAGTACTTC.

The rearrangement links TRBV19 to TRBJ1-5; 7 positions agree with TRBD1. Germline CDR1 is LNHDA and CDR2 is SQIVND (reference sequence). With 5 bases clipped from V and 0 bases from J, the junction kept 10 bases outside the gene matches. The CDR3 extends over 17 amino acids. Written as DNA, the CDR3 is TGTGCCAGTAGTGCTACGGGACAGTTTGGTAGCAATCAGCCCCAGCATTTT. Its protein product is CASSATGQFGSNQPQHF.

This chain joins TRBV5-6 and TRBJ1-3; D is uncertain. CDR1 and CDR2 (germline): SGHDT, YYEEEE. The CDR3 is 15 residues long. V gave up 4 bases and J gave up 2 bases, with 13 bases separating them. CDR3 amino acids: CASSQNPGPGNTIYF. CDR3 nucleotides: TGTGCCAGCAGCCAAAACCCCGGCCCTGGAAACACCATATATTTT.

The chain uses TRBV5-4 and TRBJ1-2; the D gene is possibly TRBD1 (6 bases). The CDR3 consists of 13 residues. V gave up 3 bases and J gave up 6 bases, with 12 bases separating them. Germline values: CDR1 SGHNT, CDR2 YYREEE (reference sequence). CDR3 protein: CASSSTRTDGYTF. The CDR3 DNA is TGTGCCAGCAGCTCAACCCGGACAGATGGCTACACCTTC.